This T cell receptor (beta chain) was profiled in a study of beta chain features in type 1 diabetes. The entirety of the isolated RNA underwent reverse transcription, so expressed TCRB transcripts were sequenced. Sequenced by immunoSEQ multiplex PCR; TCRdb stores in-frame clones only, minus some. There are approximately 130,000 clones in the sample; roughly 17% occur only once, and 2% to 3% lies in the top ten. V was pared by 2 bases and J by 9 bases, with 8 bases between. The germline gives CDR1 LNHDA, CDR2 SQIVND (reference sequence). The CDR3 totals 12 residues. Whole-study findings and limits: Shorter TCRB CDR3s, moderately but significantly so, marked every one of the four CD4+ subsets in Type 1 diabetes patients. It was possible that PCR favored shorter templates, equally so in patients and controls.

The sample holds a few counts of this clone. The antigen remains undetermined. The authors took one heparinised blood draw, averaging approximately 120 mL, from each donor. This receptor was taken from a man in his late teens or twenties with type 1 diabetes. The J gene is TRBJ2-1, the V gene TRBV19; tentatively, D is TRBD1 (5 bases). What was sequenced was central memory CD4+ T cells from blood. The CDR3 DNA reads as TGTGCCAGTAGTATAAGGGGCACTGAGCAGTTCTTC. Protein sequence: CASSIRGTEQFF.